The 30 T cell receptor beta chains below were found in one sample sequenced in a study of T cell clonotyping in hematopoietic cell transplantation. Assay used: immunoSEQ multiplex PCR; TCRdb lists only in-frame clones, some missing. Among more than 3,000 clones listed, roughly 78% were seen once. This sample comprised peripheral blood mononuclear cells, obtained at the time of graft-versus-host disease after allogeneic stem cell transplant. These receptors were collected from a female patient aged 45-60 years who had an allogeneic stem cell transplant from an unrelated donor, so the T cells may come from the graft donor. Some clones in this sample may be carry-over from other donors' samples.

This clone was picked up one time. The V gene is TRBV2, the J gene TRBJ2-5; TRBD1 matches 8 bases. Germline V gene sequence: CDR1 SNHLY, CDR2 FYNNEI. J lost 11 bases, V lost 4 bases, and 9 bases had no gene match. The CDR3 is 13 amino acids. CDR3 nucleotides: TGTGCCAGCAGTGGGGGACAGGTCGGGGAGCAGTACTTC. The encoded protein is CASSGGQVGEQYF.

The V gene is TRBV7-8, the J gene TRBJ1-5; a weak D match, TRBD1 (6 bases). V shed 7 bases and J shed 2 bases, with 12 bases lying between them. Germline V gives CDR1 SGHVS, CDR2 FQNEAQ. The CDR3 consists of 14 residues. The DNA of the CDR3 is TGTGCCAGCACTGGCGAGGGGGGCAATCAGCCCCAGCATTTT. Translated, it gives CASTGEGGNQPQHF. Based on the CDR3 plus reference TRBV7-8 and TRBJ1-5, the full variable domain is GAGVSQSPRYKVAKRGQDVALRCDPISGHVSLFWYQQALGQGPEFLTYFQNEAQLDKSGLPSDRFFAERPEGSVSTLKIQRTQQEDSAVYLCASTGEGGNQPQHFGDGTRLSIL.

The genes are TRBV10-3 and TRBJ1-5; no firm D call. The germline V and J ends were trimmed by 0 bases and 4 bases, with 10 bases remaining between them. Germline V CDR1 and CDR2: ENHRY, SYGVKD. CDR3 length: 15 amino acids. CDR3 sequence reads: CAISESGFSNQPQHF. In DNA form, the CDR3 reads TGTGCCATCAGTGAGTCAGGGTTCAGTAATCAGCCCCAGCATTTT.

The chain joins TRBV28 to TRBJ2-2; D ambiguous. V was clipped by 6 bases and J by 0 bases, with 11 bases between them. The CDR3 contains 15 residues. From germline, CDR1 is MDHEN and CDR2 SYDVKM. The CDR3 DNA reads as TGTGCCAGCAGCCGCACAAGTGCGAACACCGGGGAGCTGTTTTTT. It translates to CASSRTSANTGELFF.

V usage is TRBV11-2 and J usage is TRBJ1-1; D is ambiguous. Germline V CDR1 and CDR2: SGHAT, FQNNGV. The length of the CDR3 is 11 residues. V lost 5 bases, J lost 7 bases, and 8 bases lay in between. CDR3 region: CASSPRSEAFF. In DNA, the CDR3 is TGTGCCAGCAGCCCCCGCAGTGAAGCTTTCTTT.

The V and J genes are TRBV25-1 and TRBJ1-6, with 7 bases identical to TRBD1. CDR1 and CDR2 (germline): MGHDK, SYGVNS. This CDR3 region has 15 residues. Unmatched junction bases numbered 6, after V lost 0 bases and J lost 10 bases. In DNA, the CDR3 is TGTGCCAGCAGTGAATATGGAGGGGGCCGGTCACCCCTCCACTTT. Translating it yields CASSEYGGGRSPLHF.

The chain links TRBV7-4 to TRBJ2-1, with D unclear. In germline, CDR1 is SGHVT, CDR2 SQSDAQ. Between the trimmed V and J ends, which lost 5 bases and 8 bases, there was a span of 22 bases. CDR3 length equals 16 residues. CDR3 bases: TGTGCCAGCAGCCTGGCCAAGGCCCAGTTGTATCATGAGCAGTTCTTC. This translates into CASSLAKAQLYHEQFF. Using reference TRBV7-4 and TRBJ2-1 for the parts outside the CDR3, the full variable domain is GAGVSQSPRYKVAKRGRDVALRCDSISGHVTLYWYRQTLGQGSEVLTYSQSDAQRDKSGRPSGRFSAERPERSVSTLKIQRTEQGDSAVYLCASSLAKAQLYHEQFFGPGTRLTVL.

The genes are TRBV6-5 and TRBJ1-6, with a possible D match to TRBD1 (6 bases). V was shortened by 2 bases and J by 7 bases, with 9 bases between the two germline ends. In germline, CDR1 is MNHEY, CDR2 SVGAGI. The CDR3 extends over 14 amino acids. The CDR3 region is CASSYEQGNSPLHF. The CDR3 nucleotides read TGTGCCAGCAGTTACGAACAGGGAAATTCACCCCTCCACTTT.

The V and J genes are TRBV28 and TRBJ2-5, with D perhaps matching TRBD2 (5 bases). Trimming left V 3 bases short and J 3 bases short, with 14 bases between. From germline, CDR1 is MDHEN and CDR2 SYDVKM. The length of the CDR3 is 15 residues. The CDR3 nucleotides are TGTGCCAGCAGTTTGACGGGAACTACTAAAGAGACCCAGTACTTC. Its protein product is CASSLTGTTKETQYF.

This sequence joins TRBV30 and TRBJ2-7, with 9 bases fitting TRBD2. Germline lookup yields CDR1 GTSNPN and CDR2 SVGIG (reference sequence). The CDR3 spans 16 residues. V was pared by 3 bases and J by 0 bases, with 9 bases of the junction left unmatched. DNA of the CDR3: TGTGCCTGGAGGAAGAGCGGGGGGACTAGCTCCTACGAGCAGTACTTC. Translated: CAWRKSGGTSSYEQYF.

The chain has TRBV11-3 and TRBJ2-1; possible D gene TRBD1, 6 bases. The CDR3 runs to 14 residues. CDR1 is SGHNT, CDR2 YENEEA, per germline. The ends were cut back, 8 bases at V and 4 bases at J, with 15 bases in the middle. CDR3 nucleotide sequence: TGTGCCAGCCATATAGGACAGAAGTACAATGAGCAGTTCTTC. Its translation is CASHIGQKYNEQFF. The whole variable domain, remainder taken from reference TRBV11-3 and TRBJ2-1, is EAGVVQSPRYKIIEKKQPVAFWCNPISGHNTLYWYLQNLGQGPELLIRYENEEAVDDSQLPKDRFSAERLKGVDSTLKIQPAELGDSAVYLCASHIGQKYNEQFFGPGTRLTVL.

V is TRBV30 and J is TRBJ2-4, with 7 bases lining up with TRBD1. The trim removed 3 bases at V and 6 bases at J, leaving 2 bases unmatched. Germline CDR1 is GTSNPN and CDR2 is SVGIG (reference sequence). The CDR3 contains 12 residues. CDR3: CAWSPGGNIQYF. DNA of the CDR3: TGTGCCTGGAGCCCAGGGGGAAACATTCAGTACTTC.

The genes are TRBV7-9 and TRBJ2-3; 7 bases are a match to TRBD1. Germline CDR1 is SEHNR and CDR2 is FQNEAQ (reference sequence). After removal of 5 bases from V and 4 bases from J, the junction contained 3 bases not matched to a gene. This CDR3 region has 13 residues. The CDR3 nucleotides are TGTGCCAGCAGCCGGGACAGCGCAGATACGCAGTATTTT. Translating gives CASSRDSADTQYF.

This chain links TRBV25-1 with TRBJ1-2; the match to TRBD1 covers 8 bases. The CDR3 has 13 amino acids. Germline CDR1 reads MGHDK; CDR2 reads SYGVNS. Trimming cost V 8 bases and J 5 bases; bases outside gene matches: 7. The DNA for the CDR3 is TGTGCCAGCGGACCCGGGACAGGTTATGGCTACACCTTC. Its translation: CASGPGTGYGYTF.

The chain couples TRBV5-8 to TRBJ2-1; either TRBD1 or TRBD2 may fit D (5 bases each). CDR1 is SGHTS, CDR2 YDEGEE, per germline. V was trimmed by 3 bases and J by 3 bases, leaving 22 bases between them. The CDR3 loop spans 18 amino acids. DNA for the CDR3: TGTGCCAGCAGCTCGGGGCGTGTCGGGCGGTGGTACTACAATGAGCAGTTCTTC. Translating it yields CASSSGRVGRWYYNEQFF.

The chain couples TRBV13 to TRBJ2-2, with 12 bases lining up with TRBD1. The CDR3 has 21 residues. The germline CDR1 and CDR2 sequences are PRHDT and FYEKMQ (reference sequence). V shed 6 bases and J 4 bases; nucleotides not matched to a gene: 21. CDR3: CASSVGLIGTGGAAVTGELFF. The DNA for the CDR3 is TGTGCCAGCAGTGTAGGATTAATAGGGACAGGGGGCGCGGCGGTCACCGGGGAGCTGTTTTTT.

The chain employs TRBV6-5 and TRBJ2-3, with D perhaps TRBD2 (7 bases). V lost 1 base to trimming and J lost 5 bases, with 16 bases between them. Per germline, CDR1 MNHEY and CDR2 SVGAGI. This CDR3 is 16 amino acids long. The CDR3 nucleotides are TGTGCCAGCAGTTACTACACGGGGGGCAGGGGAGATACGCAGTATTTT. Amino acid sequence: CASSYYTGGRGDTQYF.

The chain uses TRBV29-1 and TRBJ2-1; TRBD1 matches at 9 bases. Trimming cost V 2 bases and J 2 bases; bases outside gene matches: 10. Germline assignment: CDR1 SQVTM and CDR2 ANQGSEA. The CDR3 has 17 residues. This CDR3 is CSVEYLRTGAAYNEQFF. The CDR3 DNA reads TGCAGCGTTGAATACCTCCGGACAGGGGCGGCCTACAATGAGCAGTTCTTC.

The CDR3: CASSLRQTQETQYF. CDR3 coding DNA: TGCGCCAGCAGCCTTCGACAGACCCAAGAGACCCAGTACTTC. This chain links TRBV4-1 with TRBJ2-5; TRBD1 is a possible D gene (5 bases). Trimming pared 4 bases from V and 1 base from J, leaving 10 bases between. The CDR3 has 14 amino acids. Germline loops: CDR1 MGHRA, CDR2 YSYEKL.

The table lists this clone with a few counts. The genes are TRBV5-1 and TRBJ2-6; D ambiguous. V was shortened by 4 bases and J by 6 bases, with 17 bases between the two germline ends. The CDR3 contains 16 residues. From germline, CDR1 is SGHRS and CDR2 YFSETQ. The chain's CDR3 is CASSRGPPDLANVLTF. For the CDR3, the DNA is TGCGCCAGCAGCCGCGGACCCCCAGATCTGGCCAACGTCCTGACTTTC.

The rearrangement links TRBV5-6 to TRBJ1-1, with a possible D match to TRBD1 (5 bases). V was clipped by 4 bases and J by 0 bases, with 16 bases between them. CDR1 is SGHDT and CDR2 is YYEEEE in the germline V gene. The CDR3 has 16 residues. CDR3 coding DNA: TGTGCCAGCAGCGGGGGGGTCCTGGGAATGAACACTGAAGCTTTCTTT. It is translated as CASSGGVLGMNTEAFF.

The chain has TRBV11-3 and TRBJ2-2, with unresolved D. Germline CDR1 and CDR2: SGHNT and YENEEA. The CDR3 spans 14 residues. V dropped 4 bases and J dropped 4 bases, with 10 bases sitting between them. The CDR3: CASSSGPITGELFF. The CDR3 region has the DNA TGTGCCAGCAGCTCCGGACCGATCACCGGGGAGCTGTTTTTT.

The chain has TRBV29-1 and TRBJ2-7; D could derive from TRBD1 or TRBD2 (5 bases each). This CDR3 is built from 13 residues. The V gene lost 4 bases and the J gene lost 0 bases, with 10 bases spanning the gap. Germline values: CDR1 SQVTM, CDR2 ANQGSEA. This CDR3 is CSVGEQGSYEQYF. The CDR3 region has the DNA TGCAGCGTTGGGGAGCAGGGCTCCTACGAGCAGTACTTC.

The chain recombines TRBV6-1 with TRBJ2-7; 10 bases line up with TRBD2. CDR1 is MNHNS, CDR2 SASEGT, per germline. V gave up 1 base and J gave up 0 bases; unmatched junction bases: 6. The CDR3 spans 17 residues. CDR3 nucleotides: TGTGCCAGCAGTGAAGGAGCGGGGGGGAGGAGCTCCTACGAGCAGTACTTC. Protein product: CASSEGAGGRSSYEQYF.

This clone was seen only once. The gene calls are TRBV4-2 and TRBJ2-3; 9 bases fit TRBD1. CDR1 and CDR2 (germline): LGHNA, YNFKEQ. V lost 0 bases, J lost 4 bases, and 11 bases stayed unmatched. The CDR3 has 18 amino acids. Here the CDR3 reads CASSQEGDRDRAPDTQYF. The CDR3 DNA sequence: TGTGCCAGCAGCCAAGAAGGGGATCGGGACAGGGCCCCAGATACGCAGTATTTT.

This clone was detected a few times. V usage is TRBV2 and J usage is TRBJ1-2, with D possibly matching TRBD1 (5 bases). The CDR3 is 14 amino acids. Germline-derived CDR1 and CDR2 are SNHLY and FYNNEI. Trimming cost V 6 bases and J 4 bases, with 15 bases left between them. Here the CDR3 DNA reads TGTGCCAGCAGGTCGCCGGGGGGGTCCTATGGCTACACCTTC. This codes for CASRSPGGSYGYTF.

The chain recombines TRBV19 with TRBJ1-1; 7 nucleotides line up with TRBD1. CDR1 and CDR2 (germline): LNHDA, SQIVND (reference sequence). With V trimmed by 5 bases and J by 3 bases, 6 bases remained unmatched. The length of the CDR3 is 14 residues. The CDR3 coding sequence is TGTGCCAGTAGTCACCGGGACAGTTACACTGAAGCTTTCTTT. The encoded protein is CASSHRDSYTEAFF.

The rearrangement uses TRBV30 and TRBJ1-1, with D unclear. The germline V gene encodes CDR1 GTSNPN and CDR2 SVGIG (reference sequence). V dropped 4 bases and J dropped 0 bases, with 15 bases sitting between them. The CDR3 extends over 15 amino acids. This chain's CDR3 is CAWNTDRLMNTEAFF. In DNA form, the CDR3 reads TGTGCCTGGAATACGGACCGACTCATGAACACTGAAGCTTTCTTT.

In DNA, the CDR3 is TGTGCCAGCAGGGACCCTCCCTACGAGCAGTACTTC. This codes for CASRDPPYEQYF. The chain couples TRBV6-1 to TRBJ2-7; no clear D gene. V dropped 6 bases and J dropped 2 bases, with 8 bases sitting between them. Germline CDR1 is MNHNS and CDR2 is SASEGT. The CDR3 is 12 residues long.

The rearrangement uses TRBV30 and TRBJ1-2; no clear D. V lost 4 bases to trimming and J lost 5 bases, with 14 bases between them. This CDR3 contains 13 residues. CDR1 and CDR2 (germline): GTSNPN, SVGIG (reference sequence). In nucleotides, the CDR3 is TGTGCCTGGACGCCCCGGGTGTGGTATGGCTACACCTTC. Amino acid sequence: CAWTPRVWYGYTF.